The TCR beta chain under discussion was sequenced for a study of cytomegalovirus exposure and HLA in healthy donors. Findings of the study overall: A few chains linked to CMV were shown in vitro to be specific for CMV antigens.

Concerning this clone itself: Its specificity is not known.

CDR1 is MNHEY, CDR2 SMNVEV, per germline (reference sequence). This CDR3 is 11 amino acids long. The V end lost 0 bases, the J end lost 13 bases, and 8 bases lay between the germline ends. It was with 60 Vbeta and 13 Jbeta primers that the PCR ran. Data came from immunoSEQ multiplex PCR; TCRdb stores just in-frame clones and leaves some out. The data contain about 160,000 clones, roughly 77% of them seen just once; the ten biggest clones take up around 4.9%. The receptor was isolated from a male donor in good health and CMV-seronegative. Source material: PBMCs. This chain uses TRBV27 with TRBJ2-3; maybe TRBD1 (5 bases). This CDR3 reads CASSLSGREYF. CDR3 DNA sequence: TGTGCCAGCAGTTTATCCGGCAGGGAGTATTTT.